Described below is a single T cell receptor (beta chain) sequence and its context. The PCR contained 60 Vbeta and 13 Jbeta primers. Repertoires were generated with immunoSEQ multiplex PCR, while TCRdb's copy carries only in-frame clones and drops some. The sample table sets out over 200,000 clones. The data belong to a study of cytomegalovirus exposure and HLA in healthy donors. The sequence derives from a woman in her thirties in good health and CMV-seropositive. Sequencing used PBMCs.

CDR3 sequence (DNA): TGTGCCAGCAGCCAAGATATGCTAGCGGGTGGCTACAATGAGCAGTTCTTC. Amino acids: CASSQDMLAGGYNEQFF. This chain links TRBV4-2 with TRBJ2-1; 8 positions match TRBD2. Germline values: CDR1 LGHNA, CDR2 YNFKEQ. The CDR3 spans 17 residues. Losses at the gene ends were 0 bases for V and 3 bases for J; bases not matched to a gene: 7.